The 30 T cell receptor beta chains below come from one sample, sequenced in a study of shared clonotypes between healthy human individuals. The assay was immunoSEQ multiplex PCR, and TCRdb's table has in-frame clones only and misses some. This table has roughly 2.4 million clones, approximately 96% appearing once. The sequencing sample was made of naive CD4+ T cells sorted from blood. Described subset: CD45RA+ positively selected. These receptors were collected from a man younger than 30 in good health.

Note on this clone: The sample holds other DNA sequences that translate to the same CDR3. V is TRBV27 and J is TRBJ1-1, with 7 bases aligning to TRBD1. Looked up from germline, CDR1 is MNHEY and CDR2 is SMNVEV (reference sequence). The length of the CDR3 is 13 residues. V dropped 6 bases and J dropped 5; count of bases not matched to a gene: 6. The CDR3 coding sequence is TGTGCCAGCAGGCTCGCAGGGGGGACTGAAGCTTTCTTT. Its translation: CASRLAGGTEAFF.

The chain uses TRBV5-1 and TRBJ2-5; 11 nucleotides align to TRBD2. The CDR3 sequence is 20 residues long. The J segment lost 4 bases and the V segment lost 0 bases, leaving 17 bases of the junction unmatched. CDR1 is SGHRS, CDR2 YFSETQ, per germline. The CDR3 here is CASSLEASGRLPTRGETQYF. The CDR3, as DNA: TGCGCCAGCAGCTTGGAGGCTAGCGGGAGGCTGCCGACAAGGGGAGAGACCCAGTACTTC.

The CDR3 region has the DNA TGCGCCAGTCGGACAGGGAAAGAGCAGTACTTC. Residues: CASRTGKEQYF. The chain links TRBV5-1 to TRBJ2-7; TRBD1 aligns across 8 bases. CDR1 SGHRS and CDR2 YFSETQ come from the germline V gene. This CDR3 contains 11 residues. The V segment lost 8 bases and the J segment 7 bases; nucleotides outside the gene matches: 5.

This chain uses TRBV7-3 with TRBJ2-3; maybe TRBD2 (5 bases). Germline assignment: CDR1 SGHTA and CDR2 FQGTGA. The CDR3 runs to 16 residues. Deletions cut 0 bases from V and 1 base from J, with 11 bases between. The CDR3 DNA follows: TGTGCCAGCAGCTTAACGACGGGATCCGGCACAGATACGCAGTATTTT. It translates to CASSLTTGSGTDTQYF.

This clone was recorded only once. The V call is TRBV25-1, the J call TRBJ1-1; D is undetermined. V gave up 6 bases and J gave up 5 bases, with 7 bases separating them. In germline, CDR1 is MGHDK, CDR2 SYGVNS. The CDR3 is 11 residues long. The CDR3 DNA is TGTGCCAGCAGATCCTTGACTGAAGCTTTCTTT. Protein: CASRSLTEAFF.

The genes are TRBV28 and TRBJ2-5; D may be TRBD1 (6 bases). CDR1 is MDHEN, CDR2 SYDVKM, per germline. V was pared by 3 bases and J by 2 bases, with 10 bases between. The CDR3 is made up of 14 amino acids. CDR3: CASSFLGQQETQYF. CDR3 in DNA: TGTGCCAGCAGTTTCCTCGGACAGCAAGAGACCCAGTACTTC.

CDR3 sequence reads: CASSLESSRNTGELFF. The DNA of the CDR3 is TGTGCCAGCAGCTTAGAGTCTAGCCGGAACACCGGGGAGCTGTTTTTT. The chain joins TRBV7-2 to TRBJ2-2; D perhaps matches TRBD2 (5 bases). Germline assignment: CDR1 SGHTA and CDR2 FQGNSA. The CDR3 has 16 residues. V was clipped by 1 base and J by 1 base, with 10 bases between them. Variable domain in full (rest from reference TRBV7-2 and TRBJ2-2): GAGVSQSPSNKVTEKGKDVELRCDPISGHTALYWYRQSLGQGLEFLIYFQGNSAPDKSGLPSDRFSAERTGGSVSTLTIQRTQQEDSAVYLCASSLESSRNTGELFFGEGSRLTVL.

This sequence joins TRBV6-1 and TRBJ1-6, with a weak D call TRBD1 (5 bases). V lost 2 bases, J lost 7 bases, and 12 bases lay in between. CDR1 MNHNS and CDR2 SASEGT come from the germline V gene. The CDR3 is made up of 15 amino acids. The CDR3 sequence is CASSEIDRLNSPLHF. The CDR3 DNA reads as TGTGCCAGCAGTGAAATAGACAGATTAAATTCACCCCTCCACTTT.

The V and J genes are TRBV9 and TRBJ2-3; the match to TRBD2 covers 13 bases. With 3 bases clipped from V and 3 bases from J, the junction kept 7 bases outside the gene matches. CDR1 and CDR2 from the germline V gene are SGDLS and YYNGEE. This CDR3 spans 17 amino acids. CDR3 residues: CASSGTSGGSRTDTQYF. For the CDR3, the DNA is TGTGCCAGCAGCGGGACTAGCGGGGGAAGTCGGACAGATACGCAGTATTTT.

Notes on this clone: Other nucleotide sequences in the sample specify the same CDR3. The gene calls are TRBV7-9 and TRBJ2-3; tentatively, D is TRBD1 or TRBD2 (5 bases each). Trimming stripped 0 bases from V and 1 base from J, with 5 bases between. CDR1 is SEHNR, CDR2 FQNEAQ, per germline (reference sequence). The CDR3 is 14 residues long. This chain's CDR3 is CASSLAGGTDTQYF. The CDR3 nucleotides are TGTGCCAGCAGCTTAGCGGGGGGCACAGATACGCAGTATTTT.

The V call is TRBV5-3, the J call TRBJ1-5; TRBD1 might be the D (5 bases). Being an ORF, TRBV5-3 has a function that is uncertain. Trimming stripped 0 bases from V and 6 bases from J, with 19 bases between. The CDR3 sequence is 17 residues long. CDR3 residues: CARSLGARGIGGQPQHF. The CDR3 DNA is TGTGCCAGAAGCTTGGGAGCGCGGGGGATTGGAGGTCAGCCCCAGCATTTT.

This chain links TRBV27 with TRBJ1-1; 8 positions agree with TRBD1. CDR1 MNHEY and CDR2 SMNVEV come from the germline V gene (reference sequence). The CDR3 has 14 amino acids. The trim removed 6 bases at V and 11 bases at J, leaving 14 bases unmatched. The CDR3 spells CASSFIAGGSSAFF. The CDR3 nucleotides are TGTGCCAGCAGCTTTATCGCAGGGGGCTCTAGTGCTTTCTTT.

Here the CDR3 DNA reads TGTGCCAGCAGCTTGACAGGGTACTCTGGGGCCAACGTCCTGACTTTC. Translated: CASSLTGYSGANVLTF. V and J are TRBV11-2 and TRBJ2-6; 7 bases agree with TRBD1. The CDR3 is made up of 16 amino acids. V shed 3 bases, J shed 0 bases, and the junction held 2 bases outside the gene matches. CDR1 SGHAT and CDR2 FQNNGV come from the germline V gene.

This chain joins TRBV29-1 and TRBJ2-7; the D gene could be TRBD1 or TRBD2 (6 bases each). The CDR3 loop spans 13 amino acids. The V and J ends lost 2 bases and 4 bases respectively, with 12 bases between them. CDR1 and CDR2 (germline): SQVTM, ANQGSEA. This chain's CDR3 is CSVERQGRYEQYF. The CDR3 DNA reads TGCAGCGTTGAACGGCAGGGGAGGTACGAGCAGTACTTC.

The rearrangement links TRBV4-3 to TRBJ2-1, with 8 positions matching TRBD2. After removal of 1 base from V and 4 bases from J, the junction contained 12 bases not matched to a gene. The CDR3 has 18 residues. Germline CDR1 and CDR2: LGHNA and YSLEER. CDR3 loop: CASSQGLSGSGAYNEQFF. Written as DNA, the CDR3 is TGCGCCAGCAGCCAAGGCCTGTCGGGTAGCGGGGCTTACAATGAGCAGTTCTTC.

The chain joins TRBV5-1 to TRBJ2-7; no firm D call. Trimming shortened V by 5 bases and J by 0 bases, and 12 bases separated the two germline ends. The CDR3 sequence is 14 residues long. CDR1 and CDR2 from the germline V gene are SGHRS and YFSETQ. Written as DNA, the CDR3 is TGCGCCAGCAGTCCCGACCCAACCTCCTACGAGCAGTACTTC. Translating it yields CASSPDPTSYEQYF.

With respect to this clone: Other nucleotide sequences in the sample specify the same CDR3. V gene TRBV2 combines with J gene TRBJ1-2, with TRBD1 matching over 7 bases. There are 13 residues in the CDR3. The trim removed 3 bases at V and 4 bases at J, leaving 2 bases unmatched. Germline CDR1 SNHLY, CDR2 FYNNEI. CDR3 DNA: TGTGCCAGCAGTGAGTCAGGGGGCTATGGCTACACCTTC. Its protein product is CASSESGGYGYTF.

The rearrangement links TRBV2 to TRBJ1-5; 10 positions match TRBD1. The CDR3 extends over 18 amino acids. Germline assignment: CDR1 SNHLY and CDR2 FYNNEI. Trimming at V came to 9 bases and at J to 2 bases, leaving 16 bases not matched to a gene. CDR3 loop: CASQRMTGGWRGNQPQHF. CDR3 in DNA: TGTGCCAGTCAAAGAATGACAGGGGGCTGGAGGGGCAATCAGCCCCAGCATTTT.

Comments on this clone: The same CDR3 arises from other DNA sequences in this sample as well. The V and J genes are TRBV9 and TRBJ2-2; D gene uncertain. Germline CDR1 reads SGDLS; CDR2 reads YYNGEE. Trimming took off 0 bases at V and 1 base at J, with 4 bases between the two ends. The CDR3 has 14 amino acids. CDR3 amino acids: CASSVVVNTGELFF. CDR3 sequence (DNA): TGTGCCAGCAGCGTAGTTGTGAACACCGGGGAGCTGTTTTTT.

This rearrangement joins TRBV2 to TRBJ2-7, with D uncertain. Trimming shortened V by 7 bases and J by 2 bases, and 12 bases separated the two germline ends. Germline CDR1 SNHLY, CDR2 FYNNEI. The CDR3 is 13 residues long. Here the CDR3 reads CASTKQLTYEQYF. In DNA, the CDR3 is TGTGCCAGCACTAAACAGCTAACCTACGAGCAGTACTTC.

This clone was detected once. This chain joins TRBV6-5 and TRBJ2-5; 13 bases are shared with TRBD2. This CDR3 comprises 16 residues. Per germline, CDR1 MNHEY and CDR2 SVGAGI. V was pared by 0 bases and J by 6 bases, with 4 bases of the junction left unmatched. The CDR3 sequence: CASSYSGLAGDQTQYF. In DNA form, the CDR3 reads TGTGCCAGCAGTTACTCAGGACTAGCGGGGGACCAGACCCAGTACTTC.

The CDR3 coding sequence is TGTGCCAGCAGCTTCAACAGGGGTGGAAGCGAGACCCAGTACTTC. Its translation is CASSFNRGGSETQYF. The V gene is TRBV11-2, the J gene TRBJ2-5; the match to TRBD1 covers 7 bases. The CDR3 is 15 amino acids. Losses at the gene ends were 3 bases for V and 5 bases for J; bases not matched to a gene: 9. The germline V gene has CDR1 SGHAT and CDR2 FQNNGV.

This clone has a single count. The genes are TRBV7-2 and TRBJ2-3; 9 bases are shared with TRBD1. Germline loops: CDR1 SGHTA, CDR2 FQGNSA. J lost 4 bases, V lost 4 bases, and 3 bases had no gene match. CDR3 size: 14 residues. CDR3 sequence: CASSSRTGADTQYF. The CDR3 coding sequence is TGTGCCAGCAGCTCCCGGACAGGGGCAGATACGCAGTATTTT.

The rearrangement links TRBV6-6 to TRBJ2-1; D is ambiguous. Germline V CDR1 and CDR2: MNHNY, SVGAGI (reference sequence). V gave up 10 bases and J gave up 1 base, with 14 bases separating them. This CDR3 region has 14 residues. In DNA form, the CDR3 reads TGTGCCACGAGTGGGCCGGATTCCTACAATGAGCAGTTCTTC. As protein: CATSGPDSYNEQFF.

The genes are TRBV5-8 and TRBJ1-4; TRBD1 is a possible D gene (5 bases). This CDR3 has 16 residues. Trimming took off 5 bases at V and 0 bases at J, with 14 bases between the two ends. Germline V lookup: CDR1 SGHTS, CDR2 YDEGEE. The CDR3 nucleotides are TGTGCCAGCAGGGGACGGAACCCTTCAACTAATGAAAAACTGTTTTTT. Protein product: CASRGRNPSTNEKLFF.

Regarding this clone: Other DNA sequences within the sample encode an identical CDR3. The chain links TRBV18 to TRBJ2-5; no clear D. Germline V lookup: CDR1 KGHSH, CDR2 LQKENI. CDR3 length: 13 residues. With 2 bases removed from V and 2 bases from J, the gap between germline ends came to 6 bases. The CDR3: CASSPSLQETQYF. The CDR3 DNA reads TGTGCCAGCTCACCATCCCTGCAAGAGACCCAGTACTTC.

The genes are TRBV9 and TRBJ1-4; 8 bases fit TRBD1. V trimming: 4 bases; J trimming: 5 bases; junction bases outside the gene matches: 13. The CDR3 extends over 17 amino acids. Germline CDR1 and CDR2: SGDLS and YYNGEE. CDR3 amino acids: CASSPRADRGQNEKLFF. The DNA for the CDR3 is TGTGCCAGCAGCCCCAGGGCCGACAGGGGACAAAATGAAAAACTGTTTTTT. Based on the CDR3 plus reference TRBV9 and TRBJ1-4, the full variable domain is DSGVTQTPKHLITATGQRVTLRCSPRSGDLSVYWYQQSLDQGLQFLIQYYNGEERAKGNILERFSAQQFPDLHSELNLSSLELGDSALYFCASSPRADRGQNEKLFFGSGTQLSVL.

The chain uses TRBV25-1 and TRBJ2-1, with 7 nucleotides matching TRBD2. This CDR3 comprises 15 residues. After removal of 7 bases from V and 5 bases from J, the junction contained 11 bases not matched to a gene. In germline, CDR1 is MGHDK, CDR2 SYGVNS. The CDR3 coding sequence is TGTGCCAGCACACGGGCGGGAGTAGGGGACAATGAGCAGTTCTTC. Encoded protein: CASTRAGVGDNEQFF. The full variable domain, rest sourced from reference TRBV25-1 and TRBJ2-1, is EADIYQTPRYLVIGTGKKITLECSQTMGHDKMYWYQQDPGMELHLIHYSYGVNSTEKGDLSSESTVSRIRTEHFPLTLESARPSHTSQYLCASTRAGVGDNEQFFGPGTRLTVL.

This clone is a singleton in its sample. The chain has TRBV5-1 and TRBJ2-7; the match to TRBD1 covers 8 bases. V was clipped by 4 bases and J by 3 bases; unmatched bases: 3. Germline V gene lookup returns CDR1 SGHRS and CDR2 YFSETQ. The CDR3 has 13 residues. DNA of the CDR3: TGCGCCAGCAGCACGGGACAGGTCTACGAGCAGTACTTC. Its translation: CASSTGQVYEQYF. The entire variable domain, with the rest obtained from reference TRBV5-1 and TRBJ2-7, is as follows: KAGVTQTPRYLIKTRGQQVTLSCSPISGHRSVSWYQQTPGQGLQFLFEYFSETQRNKGNFPGRFSGRQFSNSRSEMNVSTLELGDSALYLCASSTGQVYEQYFGPGTRLTVT.

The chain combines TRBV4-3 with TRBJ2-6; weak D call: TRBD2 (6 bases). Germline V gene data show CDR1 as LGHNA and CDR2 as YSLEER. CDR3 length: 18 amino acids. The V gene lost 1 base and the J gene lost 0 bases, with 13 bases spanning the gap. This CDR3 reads CASSQVVGGFSGANVLTF. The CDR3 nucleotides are TGCGCCAGCAGCCAAGTCGTGGGGGGTTTCTCTGGGGCCAACGTCCTGACTTTC.